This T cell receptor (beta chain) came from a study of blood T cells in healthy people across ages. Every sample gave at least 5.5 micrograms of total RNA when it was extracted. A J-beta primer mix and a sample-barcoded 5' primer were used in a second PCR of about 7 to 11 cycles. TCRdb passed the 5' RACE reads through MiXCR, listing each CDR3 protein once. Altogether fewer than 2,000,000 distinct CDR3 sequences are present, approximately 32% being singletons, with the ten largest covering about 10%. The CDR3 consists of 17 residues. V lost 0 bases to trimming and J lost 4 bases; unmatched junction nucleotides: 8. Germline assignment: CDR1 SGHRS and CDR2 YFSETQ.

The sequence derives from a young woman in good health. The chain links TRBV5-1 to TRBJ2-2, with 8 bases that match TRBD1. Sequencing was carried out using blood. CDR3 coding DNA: TGCGCCAGCAGCTTGGGAGGCGGGACAGGACGCACCGGGGAGCTGTTTTTT. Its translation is CASSLGGGTGRTGELFF.